This T cell receptor (beta chain) was captured by sequencing in a study of T cell responses to AZD1222 COVID-19 vaccine. Study overall: Second-dose schedules of about 4 or about 12 weeks were combined.

General study findings and limits: Seropositive status at baseline applied to only a handful of AZD1222 recipients. A mostly white British donor set with more females was recruited, and clonal diversity was possibly underestimated. The CD4 TCRs associated with vaccination extended across spike and predominated at 160-218 and 743-854.

As to this clone: The antigen remains undetermined.

Sequenced by immunoSEQ multiplex PCR; TCRdb stores in-frame clones only, minus some. The data show approximately 190,000 clones, roughly 93% seen once. The CDR3 totals 12 residues. The V end was cut by 4 bases, the J end by 3 bases, with 7 bases between. CDR1 WSHSY and CDR2 SAAADI come from the germline V gene. This material consisted of peripheral blood, taken on day 0 of AZD1222 vaccination. The chain uses TRBV10-2 and TRBJ2-7; D is uncertain. The source is an adult in good health. The CDR3 spells CASSGSGYEQYF. The CDR3 DNA reads as TGCGCCAGCAGTGGGTCAGGCTACGAGCAGTACTTC.